The 9 T cell receptor beta chains below were found in one sample sequenced in a study of control samples from healthy donors and cancer patients (dated by TCRdb to the early 2020s). Libraries were prepared through the immunoSEQ multiplex PCR assay. The table was pulled from immuneACCESS by TCRdb, which kept in-frame rearrangements only. Such tables lose some clones; where checked, under half of the loss comes from unresolved V genes, and the rest has no known cause. In all, the sample holds 84,000 or so clones, and around 92% of those were seen once. 15% to 18% of the sample comes from the top ten. The source material was blood. All receptors derive from a man aged 25-40 years in good health.

The genes are TRBV12-3 or TRBV12-4 and TRBJ2-1; D is unresolved. Trimming removed 6 bases at V and 9 bases at J, with 6 bases between. This CDR3 has 10 residues. In nucleotides, the CDR3 is TGTGCCAGCAGCAGTCGTGAGCAGTTCTTC. It codes for CASSSREQFF.

The chain links TRBV28 to TRBJ1-2, with 8 bases aligning to TRBD1. The ends lost 5 bases at V and 7 bases at J; junction bases unmatched: 12. The CDR3 is 15 residues long. Germline CDR1 MDHEN, CDR2 SYDVKM. The CDR3 nucleotides read TGTGCCAGCAGTCCGCCGACAGGGGAATTTAGTGGCTACACCTTC. Its protein product is CASSPPTGEFSGYTF.

In this sample, this clone turned up once. J is TRBJ2-7 and V is TRBV19, with D possibly matching TRBD1 (6 bases). Germline CDR1 LNHDA, CDR2 SQIVND (reference sequence). This CDR3 is 14 amino acids long. The V end was cut by 5 bases, the J end by 1 base, with 12 bases between. CDR3: CASSFTGHSYEQYF. The CDR3 nucleotides are TGTGCCAGTAGTTTTACGGGACATTCCTACGAGCAGTACTTC. The entire variable domain, with the rest obtained from reference TRBV19 and TRBJ2-7, is as follows: DGGITQSPKYLFRKEGQNVTLSCEQNLNHDAMYWYRQDPGQGLRLIYYSQIVNDFQKGDIAEGYSVSREKKESFPLTVTSAQKNPTAFYLCASSFTGHSYEQYFGPGTRLTVT.

This clone came up a few times. The V gene is TRBV18, the J gene TRBJ2-7; possible D gene TRBD1, 6 bases. The V gene's germline CDR1 is KGHSH and CDR2 LQKENI. The CDR3 sequence is 12 residues long. The V and J ends lost 6 bases and 5 bases respectively, with 11 bases between them. CDR3 sequence (DNA): TGTGCCAGCTCGCCCGACAGGAACGAGCAGTACTTC. Its translation is CASSPDRNEQYF.

The rearrangement joins TRBV9 to TRBJ2-6, with D possibly TRBD1 on 6 matching bases. The CDR3 consists of 17 residues. Trimming removed 4 bases at V and 0 bases at J, with 14 bases between. The germline V gene encodes CDR1 SGDLS and CDR2 YYNGEE. CDR3 loop: CASSLRTGHSGANVLTF. The CDR3, as DNA: TGTGCCAGCAGCCTCCGGACGGGACACTCTGGGGCCAACGTCCTGACTTTC.

This clone has only one observation. V gene TRBV7-9 combines with J gene TRBJ1-1; D gene unclear. This CDR3 region has 11 residues. Looked up from germline, CDR1 is SEHNR and CDR2 is FQNEAQ (reference sequence). V was clipped by 1 base and J by 7 bases, with 4 bases between them. As DNA, the CDR3 is TGTGCCAGCAGCTTAGACGGTGAAGCTTTCTTT. Translated, it gives CASSLDGEAFF.

The chain combines TRBV28 with TRBJ1-1, with 11 bases matching TRBD1. Germline assignment: CDR1 MDHEN and CDR2 SYDVKM. This CDR3 is built from 14 residues. Trimming at V came to 7 bases and at J to 7 bases, leaving 8 bases not matched to a gene. In DNA form, the CDR3 reads TGTGCCAGCACATCGGGACAGGGGGTTGTTGAAGCTTTCTTT. This codes for CASTSGQGVVEAFF.

The chain recombines TRBV2 with TRBJ1-5; D gene unclear. V was pared by 0 bases and J by 3 bases, with 9 bases between. The V gene's germline CDR1 is SNHLY and CDR2 FYNNEI. The CDR3 totals 15 residues. The CDR3 coding sequence is TGTGCCAGCAGTGAAGCCCGTACTTACAATCAGCCCCAGCATTTT. It yields the protein CASSEARTYNQPQHF.

This clone showed up just a few times. The chain is built from TRBV5-6 and TRBJ1-1; 7 bases agree with TRBD1. Germline CDR1 reads SGHDT; CDR2 reads YYEEEE. The CDR3 is 16 amino acids. Losses at the gene ends were 0 bases for V and 1 base for J; bases not matched to a gene: 6. CDR3 sequence (DNA): TGTGCCAGCAGCTTGGCTACAGGGGTGAGGAACACTGAAGCTTTCTTT. Residues: CASSLATGVRNTEAFF. The variable domain in full, completed from reference TRBV5-6 and TRBJ1-1, reads DAGVTQSPTHLIKTRGQQVTLRCSPKSGHDTVSWYQQALGQGPQFIFQYYEEEERQRGNFPDRFSGHQFPNYSSELNVNALLLGDSALYLCASSLATGVRNTEAFFGQGTRLTVV.